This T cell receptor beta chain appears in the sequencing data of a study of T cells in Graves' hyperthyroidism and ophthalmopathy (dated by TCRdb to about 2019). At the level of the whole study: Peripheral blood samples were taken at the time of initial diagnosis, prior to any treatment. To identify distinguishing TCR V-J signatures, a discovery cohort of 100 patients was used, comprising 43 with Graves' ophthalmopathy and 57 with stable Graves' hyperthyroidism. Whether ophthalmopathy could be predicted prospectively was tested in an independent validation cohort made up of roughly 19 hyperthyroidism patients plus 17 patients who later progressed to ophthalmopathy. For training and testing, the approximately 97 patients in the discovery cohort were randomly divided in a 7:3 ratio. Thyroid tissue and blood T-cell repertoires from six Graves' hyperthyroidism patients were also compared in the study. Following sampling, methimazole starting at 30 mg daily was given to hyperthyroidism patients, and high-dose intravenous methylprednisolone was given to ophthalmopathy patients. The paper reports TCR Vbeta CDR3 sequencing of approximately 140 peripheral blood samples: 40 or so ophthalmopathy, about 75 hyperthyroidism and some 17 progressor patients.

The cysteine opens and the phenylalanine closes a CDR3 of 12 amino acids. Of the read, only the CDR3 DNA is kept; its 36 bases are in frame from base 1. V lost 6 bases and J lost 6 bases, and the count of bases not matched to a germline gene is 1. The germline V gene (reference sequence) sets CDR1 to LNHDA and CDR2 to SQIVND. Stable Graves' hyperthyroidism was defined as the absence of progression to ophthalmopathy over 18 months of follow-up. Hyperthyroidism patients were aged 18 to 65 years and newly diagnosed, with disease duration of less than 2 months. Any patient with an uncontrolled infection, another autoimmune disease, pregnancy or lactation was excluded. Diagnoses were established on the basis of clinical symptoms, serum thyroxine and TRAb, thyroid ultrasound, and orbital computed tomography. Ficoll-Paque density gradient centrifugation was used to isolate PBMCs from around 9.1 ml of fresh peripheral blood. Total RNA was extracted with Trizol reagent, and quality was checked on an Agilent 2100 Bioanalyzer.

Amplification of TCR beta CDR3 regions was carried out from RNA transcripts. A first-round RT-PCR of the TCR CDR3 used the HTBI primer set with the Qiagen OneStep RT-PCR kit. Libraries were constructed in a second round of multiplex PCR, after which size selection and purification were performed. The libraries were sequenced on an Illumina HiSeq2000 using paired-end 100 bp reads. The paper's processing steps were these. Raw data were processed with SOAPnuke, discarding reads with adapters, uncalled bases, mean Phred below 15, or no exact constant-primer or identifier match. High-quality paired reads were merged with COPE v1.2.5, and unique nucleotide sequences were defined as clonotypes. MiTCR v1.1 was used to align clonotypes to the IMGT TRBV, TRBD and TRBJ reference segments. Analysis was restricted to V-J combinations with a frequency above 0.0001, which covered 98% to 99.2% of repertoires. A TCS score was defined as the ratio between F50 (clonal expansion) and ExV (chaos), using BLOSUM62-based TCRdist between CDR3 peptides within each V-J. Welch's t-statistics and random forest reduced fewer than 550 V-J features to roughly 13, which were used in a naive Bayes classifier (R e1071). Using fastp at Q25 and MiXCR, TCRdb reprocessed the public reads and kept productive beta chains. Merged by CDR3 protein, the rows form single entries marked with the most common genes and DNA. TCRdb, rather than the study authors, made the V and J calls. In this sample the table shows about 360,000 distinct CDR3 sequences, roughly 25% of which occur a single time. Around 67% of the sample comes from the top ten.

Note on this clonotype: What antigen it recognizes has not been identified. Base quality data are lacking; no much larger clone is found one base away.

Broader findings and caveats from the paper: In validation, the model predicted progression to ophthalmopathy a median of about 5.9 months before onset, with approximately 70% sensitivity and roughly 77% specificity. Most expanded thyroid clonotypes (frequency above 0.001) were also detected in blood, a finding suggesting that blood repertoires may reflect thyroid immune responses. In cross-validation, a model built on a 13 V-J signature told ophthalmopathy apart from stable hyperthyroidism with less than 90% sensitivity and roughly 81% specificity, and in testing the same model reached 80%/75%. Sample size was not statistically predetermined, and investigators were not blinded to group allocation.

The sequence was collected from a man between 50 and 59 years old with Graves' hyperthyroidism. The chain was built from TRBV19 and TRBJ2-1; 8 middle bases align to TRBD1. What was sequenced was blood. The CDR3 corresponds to CASSQGANEQFF. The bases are TGTGCCAGTAGCCAGGGGGCCAATGAGCAGTTCTTC.